The clone carrying this T cell receptor (beta chain) was counted many times. Its antigen remains unidentified. Germline lookup yields CDR1 SGHRS and CDR2 YFSETQ. The CDR3 runs 13 residues. Trimming removed 2 bases at V and 7 bases at J, with 12 bases between. A J-beta primer mix and a sample-barcoded 5' primer were used in a second PCR of roughly 6 to 11 cycles. TCRdb redid the calling of the 5' RACE reads with MiXCR, one entry per CDR3 protein. The sample holds over 500,000 distinct CDR3 sequences, roughly half seen once. This sample stems from a study of blood T cells in healthy people across ages. Notes on the study in general: Unsorted PBMCs ruled out conclusive naive versus antigen-experienced comparison.

Extracted total RNA amounted to at least 5 micrograms for each sample. This receptor was obtained from a woman of 80 years or more in good health. Sequencing was carried out using blood. The V gene is TRBV5-1, the J gene TRBJ2-5; weak D call: TRBD2 (7 bases). The CDR3 nucleotides are TGCGCCAGCAGCTTCAACAGGGAGGGGACCCAGTACTTC. Translation: CASSFNREGTQYF.